These T cell receptor beta chains were read from a single sample in a study of blood T cell repertoires in COVID-19. Assay: immunoSEQ multiplex PCR; the TCRdb copy retains only in-frame clones and omits some. The table includes 120,000 or so clones, over 70% detected once. Material for sequencing was peripheral blood. The receptors come from a woman aged 45-65 years with acute or convalescent COVID-19. Both conserved end residues are part of each CDR3. D genes are given only for firm matches. Some rows have no size entry. The others give once, few or many, or a class for an expanded clone.

NA	TRBV4-1	TRBJ2-3	TRBD2	CASSQDQLAGFTDTQYF	TGCGCCAGCAGCCAAGATCAGCTAGCGGGATTCACAGATACGCAGTATTTT
many	TRBV3-1/TRBV3-2	TRBJ2-1	TRBD2	CASSHSSGRWSYNEQFF	TGTGCCAGCAGCCATAGTAGCGGGAGGTGGTCCTACAATGAGCAGTTCTTC
NA	TRBV27	TRBJ2-3	NA	CASTRDGTDTQYF	TGTGCCAGCACTCGGGATGGGACAGATACGCAGTATTTT
NA	TRBV9	TRBJ2-5	TRBD2	CASSPADGEGETQYF	TGTGCCAGCAGCCCTGCCGACGGGGAGGGGGAGACCCAGTACTTC
once	TRBV9	TRBJ2-1	NA	CASSVGRASNEQFF	TGTGCCAGCAGCGTAGGGCGGGCTAGCAATGAGCAGTTCTTC
NA	TRBV7-9	TRBJ1-1	NA	CASSFSSNTEAFF	TGTGCCAGCAGCTTCTCCTCGAACACTGAAGCTTTCTTT
NA	TRBV28	TRBJ1-3	NA	CASSSPGEVSGNTIYF	TGTGCCAGCAGTTCCCCAGGGGAAGTATCCGGAAACACCATATATTTT
NA	TRBV6-5	TRBJ2-7	NA	CASRTGHNYEQYF	TGTGCCAGCAGAACGGGACATAACTACGAGCAGTACTTC
NA	TRBV5-1	TRBJ1-4	TRBD1	CASSLGTGGNEKLFF	TGCGCCAGCAGCCTGGGGACAGGGGGGAATGAAAAACTGTTTTTT
few	TRBV4-1	TRBJ1-6	TRBD1	CASSRGQGATPLHF	TGCGCCAGCAGCAGGGGACAGGGGGCAACACCCCTCCACTTT
NA	TRBV9	TRBJ2-3	TRBD2	CASSNSGRMDTQYF	TGTGCCAGCAGCAATAGCGGGAGAATGGATACGCAGTATTTT
NA	TRBV29-1	TRBJ2-1	TRBD2	CSVGARLAELQFF	TGCAGCGTTGGGGCCCGACTAGCCGAGTTGCAGTTCTTC
NA	TRBV5-4	TRBJ1-4	NA	CASGDREKLFF	TGTGCCAGCGGTGACAGAGAAAAACTGTTTTTT
NA	TRBV3-1/TRBV3-2	TRBJ2-1	TRBD2	CASSQDPGLAKYNEQFF	TGTGCCAGCAGCCAAGACCCGGGACTAGCAAAATACAATGAGCAGTTCTTC